A few counts support the clone carrying this TCR beta chain. Its antigen is unidentified. These data are taken from a study of a mutant IDH1 vaccine in newly diagnosed glioma. Profiling relied on immunoSEQ multiplex PCR, and the TCRdb table lists in-frame clones only, not all of them. This table has about 40,000 clones, more than 85% appearing once. Time point reported: week 5, during vaccination. Each dose of the vaccine consisted of 300 ug of mutant IDH1 20-mer peptide, with topical imiquimod. CDR3 length: 14 amino acids. Germline assignment: CDR1 LGHNA and CDR2 YNFKEQ. V shed 4 bases and J shed 0 bases, with 7 bases lying between them.

The chain joins TRBV4-2 to TRBJ1-3; D not certain. The source is a man aged 50 to 60 with glioma. This material consisted of PBMCs, taken from a glioma patient whose treatment included an IDH1 peptide vaccine. The CDR3 protein is CASSLGSSGNTIYF. DNA of the CDR3: TGTGCCAGCAGCCTCGGGAGCTCTGGAAACACCATATATTTT.